This record looks at one TCR beta chain sequence and its context. The data originate from a study of blood T cell repertoires in COVID-19. Across the whole study: Donors in the United States, Italy and Spain gave samples during acute or convalescent COVID-19. The cDNA or gDNA used as material had been derived from T cells, B-cell-depleted T cells, or PBMCs.

The table came from immunoSEQ multiplex PCR; TCRdb's copy has only in-frame clones and leaves some out. In the table there are roughly 75,000 clones, 80% of which are singletons. Germline V gives CDR1 SGHRS, CDR2 YFSETQ. The CDR3 has 15 amino acids. Trimming took 0 bases from V and 5 from J; bases not matched to a gene: 6. The chain couples TRBV5-1 to TRBJ1-2, with 8 bases identical to TRBD1. The sequence was collected from a man aged 45-65 years with COVID-19, enrolled during active disease. The specimen was peripheral blood. The CDR3 region has the DNA TGCGCCAGCAGCTTGGAGCAGGGGGCGCAGTATGGCTACACCTTC. Residues: CASSLEQGAQYGYTF.